The next 15 T cell receptor beta chains were all read from a single sample in a study of T cell responses to AZD1222 COVID-19 vaccine. Generated by immunoSEQ multiplex PCR, the TCRdb table keeps only in-frame clones and is missing some. The profile shows 150,000 to 200,000 clones, 85% to 90% of them singletons. Sequencing was performed on peripheral blood, taken 28 days after the second AZD1222 dose. These receptors all stem from an adult who received the AZD1222 COVID-19 vaccine.

CDR3 loop: CASVGHPLNTEAFF. The CDR3 DNA is TGTGCCAGCGTAGGGCACCCCTTGAACACTGAAGCTTTCTTT. The chain recombines TRBV28 with TRBJ1-1; no firm D call. CDR1 is MDHEN, CDR2 SYDVKM, per germline. V dropped 8 bases and J dropped 0 bases, with 13 bases sitting between them. The CDR3 extends over 14 amino acids.

Written as DNA, the CDR3 is TGTGCCAGCAGCGTAGCTGACGGACCGCTCTCCTATAATTCACCCCTCCACTTT. This sequence encodes CASSVADGPLSYNSPLHF. The chain is built from TRBV9 and TRBJ1-6; D gene unclear. This CDR3 region has 18 residues. Trimming took off 0 bases at V and 0 bases at J, with 13 bases between the two ends. CDR1 and CDR2 from the germline V gene are SGDLS and YYNGEE.

The V call is TRBV19, the J call TRBJ2-3, with TRBD1 identical over 8 bases. The CDR3 sequence is 15 residues long. The V segment lost 4 bases and the J segment 1 base; nucleotides outside the gene matches: 4. Germline V lookup: CDR1 LNHDA, CDR2 SQIVND (reference sequence). The CDR3 bases are TGTGCCAGTAGTAAACGGACAGGGCGCACAGATACGCAGTATTTT. This gives the protein CASSKRTGRTDTQYF.

In its sample, this clone was seen once. V gene TRBV28 combines with J gene TRBJ1-4; D perhaps matches TRBD1 (5 bases). This CDR3 has 15 residues. V lost 5 bases, J lost 5 bases, and 15 bases lay in between. The germline gives CDR1 MDHEN, CDR2 SYDVKM. Written as DNA, the CDR3 is TGTGCCAGCAGTCCCCCCGGGGCCCGGAATGAAAAACTGTTTTTT. Translating gives CASSPPGARNEKLFF.

The V gene is TRBV5-5, the J gene TRBJ1-4; 11 bases fit TRBD1. Germline V gene sequence: CDR1 SGHKS, CDR2 YYEKEE (reference sequence). There are 16 residues in the CDR3. V trimming: 0 bases; J trimming: 8 bases; junction bases outside the gene matches: 6. Here the CDR3 reads CASSLGTGGAGEKLFF. In DNA form, the CDR3 reads TGTGCCAGCAGCTTGGGGACAGGGGGCGCAGGGGAAAAACTGTTTTTT. The variable domain in full, with the rest retrieved from reference TRBV5-5 and TRBJ1-4, is DAGVTQSPTHLIKTRGQQVTLRCSPISGHKSVSWYQQVLGQGPQFIFQYYEKEERGRGNFPDRFSARQFPNYSSELNVNALLLGDSALYLCASSLGTGGAGEKLFFGSGTQLSVL.

The V and J genes are TRBV5-4 and TRBJ1-5, with 7 bases lining up with TRBD1. CDR1 is SGHNT and CDR2 is YYREEE in the germline V gene (reference sequence). CDR3 size: 14 residues. V gave up 4 bases and J gave up 6 bases; unmatched junction bases: 7. The CDR3: CASSAQGVGQPQHF. The CDR3, as DNA: TGTGCCAGCAGCGCCCAGGGGGTAGGTCAGCCCCAGCATTTT.

The chain couples TRBV11-2 to TRBJ2-2; D perhaps matches TRBD1 (6 bases). V lost 5 bases, J lost 4 bases, and 14 bases lay in between. The CDR3 has 15 residues. Germline V lookup: CDR1 SGHAT, CDR2 FQNNGV. The CDR3: CASSPPGASTGELFF. The CDR3 nucleotides read TGTGCCAGCAGCCCCCCAGGGGCGAGCACCGGGGAGCTGTTTTTT.

This clone appeared once. The rearrangement uses TRBV12-3 or TRBV12-4 and TRBJ1-1; D gene unclear. V lost 7 bases and J 4 bases, leaving 10 bases between the germline ends. This CDR3 is built from 12 residues. CDR3 residues: CASTLSGTEAFF. Written as DNA, the CDR3 is TGTGCCAGCACCCTCTCAGGCACTGAAGCTTTCTTT.

The CDR3: CASSFGDEQYF. For the CDR3, the DNA is TGTGCCAGCAGCTTTGGGGACGAGCAGTACTTC. V usage is TRBV7-6 and J usage is TRBJ2-7; D call uncertain. Trimming stripped 3 bases from V and 5 bases from J, with 5 bases between. The germline CDR1 and CDR2 sequences are SGHVS and FNYEAQ. There are 11 residues in the CDR3.

CDR3 DNA sequence: TGTGCCAGCAGCTGGACAGGGGGCGCAGATTCTGGGGCCAACGTCCTGACTTTC. Translation gives CASSWTGGADSGANVLTF. The chain carries TRBV28 and TRBJ2-6, with 11 nucleotides matching TRBD1. Germline V CDR1 and CDR2: MDHEN, SYDVKM. The CDR3 is made up of 18 amino acids. J lost 1 base, V lost 6 bases, and 8 bases had no gene match.

As DNA, the CDR3 is TGTGCCAGCAGCTCCTTGACTAGCGGGACCTACGAGCAGTACTTC. Translation gives CASSSLTSGTYEQYF. The chain has TRBV5-6 and TRBJ2-7, with 11 bases that match TRBD2. The V and J ends lost 3 bases and 2 bases, in that order; junction bases with no gene match: 4. Germline assignment: CDR1 SGHDT and CDR2 YYEEEE. The CDR3 extends over 15 amino acids.

J is TRBJ2-7 and V is TRBV5-4, with TRBD1 identical over 9 bases. Germline lookup yields CDR1 SGHNT and CDR2 YYREEE (reference sequence). This CDR3 region has 15 residues. Germline trimming cut 2 bases from V and 2 bases from J; bases unmatched to any gene: 5. The DNA for the CDR3 is TGTGCCAGCAGCTTACCGGGACAGGGAGCCTACGAGCAGTACTTC. Encoded protein: CASSLPGQGAYEQYF.

The chain couples TRBV29-1 to TRBJ1-4; D may be TRBD1 (6 bases). Trimming stripped 6 bases from V and 6 bases from J, with 17 bases between. CDR3 length: 14 amino acids. The germline V gene encodes CDR1 SQVTM and CDR2 ANQGSEA. The DNA for the CDR3 is TGCAGCGTGGATAAAGGGGGGCAGGATGAAAAACTGTTTTTT. Its protein product is CSVDKGGQDEKLFF.

This chain joins TRBV11-3 and TRBJ1-6; D is unclear. The CDR3 spans 12 residues. Germline V gives CDR1 SGHNT, CDR2 YENEEA. V shed 4 bases and J shed 10 bases, with 8 bases lying between them. CDR3 residues: CASSSDGSPLHF. The CDR3, as DNA: TGTGCCAGCAGCTCGGACGGATCACCCCTCCACTTT.

This clone was found once. This chain links TRBV19 with TRBJ2-3; the D gene is possibly TRBD2 (5 bases). The CDR3 spans 14 residues. Looked up from germline, CDR1 is LNHDA and CDR2 is SQIVND (reference sequence). V lost 3 bases and J lost 2, with 9 bases in between. The CDR3 sequence is CASSMDLATDTQYF. CDR3 sequence (DNA): TGTGCCAGTAGTATGGACCTAGCCACAGATACGCAGTATTTT.